The entry below gives a single TCR beta chain sequence along with its context. Its antigen is not yet known. There are no base qualities to consult, and no much larger clone falls within one base. Each collaborating institution followed its own protocols to collect whole blood in K2EDTA tubes. For TCRbeta analysis, collaborators shipped samples in one of three forms: frozen whole blood, isolated PBMCs, or DNA extracted from either of those sample types. The record originates from a study of blood T cell repertoires in COVID-19 (dated by TCRdb to about 2020). For context, the study as a whole: Samples from collaborators originated in the United States, Italy and Spain and spanned both the acute and convalescent phases of COVID-19. The dataset comprised deeply sampled blood TCRbeta repertoires from subjects exposed to, actively infected with, or recovered from COVID-19. Where available, HLA class I and class II types were taken from metadata supplied by the sample provider and were not determined by assay-based typing. The prospective study material was composed of cDNA or gDNA derived from T cells, B-cell-depleted T cells, or PBMCs. The sample metadata nearly always contained a de-identified subject ID, COVID-19 status, age in years and sex. The repertoires were made available in a free public database intended to serve as a resource for research on the immune response to SARS-CoV-2. The samples were drawn from two sources: the first 160 participants of the ongoing ImmuneRACE study, and 1,254 subjects contributed by 6 global collaborators.

The immunoSEQ Assay, a bias-controlled multiplex PCR, was used to amplify TCRbeta CDR3 regions from genomic DNA. From the authors' description of their analysis: Within the assay, amplification of reference gene primers was used to estimate how many nucleated cells each sample contained. Sequence reads were collapsed and filtered to measure the absolute abundance of every unique TCRbeta CDR3 rearrangement. For each sample, productive Simpson clonality was calculated as the square root of Simpson's diversity index across productive rearrangements. The table comes from immuneACCESS by way of TCRdb, which keeps in-frame sequences with V and J called. Part of the clones is missing from these tables; in studies checked, under half for an unresolved V gene and the rest for unknown reasons. From that table come the V and J calls and clone size; the DNA was used to work out D and trimming. This sample lists around 100,000 clones; more than 80% were detected once. The ten largest account for 3.5% of the sample.

Inclusive of the bounding cysteine and phenylalanine, the CDR3 is 14 residues long. The entry retains the CDR3 DNA only, 42 bases that are in frame from base 1. The germline V gene (reference sequence) sets CDR1 to LNHDA and CDR2 to SQIVND. Relative to germline, V is missing 7 bases and J is missing 0 bases, with 5 bases of the junction outside any gene match. The study at large found these results: The quantity of clinical and demographic metadata differed by source and by participant and was supplied without curation.

The rearrangement joined TRBV19 to TRBJ2-7; 8 junctional bases match TRBD2. The specimen sequenced was peripheral blood. This receptor was identified in a woman aged 55-69 years with acute or convalescent COVID-19. The CDR3 corresponds to CASNSGGSSYEQYF. The nucleotide sequence reads TGTGCCAGTAACAGCGGGGGTAGCTCCTACGAGCAGTACTTC.